The sequence of this T cell receptor beta chain was determined in a study of T-cell reconstitution after alpha-beta-depleted transplantation in children (dated by TCRdb to 2016 to 2017). Study-level background: T-cell immune reconstitution after TCRalphabeta/CD19-depleted allogeneic hematopoietic cell transplantation in children was quantitatively tracked in the study by means of TCR repertoire profiling. Overall study outcomes, separate from this receptor: The apparently early recovery of alphabetaT-cell counts about two months after transplant reportedly depended on only several hundred rapidly expanded clones that came from non-depleted graft cells. Hyperexpanded clone frequencies declined over subsequent months; after one year, T-cell counts and TCRbeta diversity were mostly attributed to newly produced T cells. In some patients, high TCRbeta diversity at day 60 was attributed to recipient T cells and intrathymic progenitors that had survived conditioning.

The library was obtained by PCR. The sequencing machine was an Illumina HiSeq 2500. To normalize quantification of the TCRbeta repertoire, the TCR libraries were built with molecular barcoding that relied on unique molecular identifiers. The public reads were quality trimmed at Q25 with fastp and then assembled into clones with MiXCR by TCRdb, keeping productive beta chains. Rows merge per CDR3 protein into single entries with the most common DNA and genes. Here the sample has some 200,000 distinct CDR3 sequences; roughly 8.3% occur a single time. Under 40% of the sample is in the top ten clones. Trimming costs V 6 bases and J 0 bases, and their ends lie 12 bases apart. The germline V gene gives CDR1 as MNHEY and CDR2 as SVGEGT. The CDR3 numbers 14 residues from cysteine through phenylalanine. Only the CDR3 portion is preserved as DNA: 42 bases, with reading frame beginning at the first base. This clonotype was recorded a few times. Its specific antigen is unknown. It has no much larger one-base neighbor in the sample; base qualities were not kept.

Read against the paper, the sample's treatment or condition label means: allogeneic hematopoietic cell transplantation with graft depleted of TCRalphabeta T cells and CD19 B cells. TCRalphabeta/CD19-depleted allogeneic hematopoietic cell grafts were given to the transplant recipients, all of whom were children. Here the sequenced sample was PBMCs, mostly from graft donor cells, taken 360 days after TCRalphabeta/CD19-depleted stem cell transplant. This sequence was found in a male patient between 2 and 9 years old who had a stem cell transplant for acute myeloid leukemia, so the T cells may come from the graft donor. Recombination joined TRBV6-2 or TRBV6-3 with TRBJ2-7, and possibly TRBD1, on 5 matching bases. The nucleotides read TGTGCCAGCAGCTGGGGCAGGGTCTCCTACGAGCAGTACTTC. The translation is CASSWGRVSYEQYF.